This TCR beta chain came from a study of blood T cell repertoires in COVID-19 (TCRdb year 2020). Looking at the study overall: Collaborator samples came from the United States, Italy and Spain and covered acute and convalescent phases of COVID-19. The material from the prospective study consisted of cDNA or gDNA derived from T cells, B-cell-depleted T cells, or PBMCs. Deeply sampled blood TCRbeta repertoires from subjects exposed to, actively infected with, or recovered from COVID-19 were included in the dataset. The repertoires were made available in a free public database intended to serve as a resource for research on the immune response to SARS-CoV-2. Samples were obtained from the ongoing ImmuneRACE study (first 160 participants) and from some 1,200 subjects provided by 6 global collaborators. The sample metadata nearly always contained a de-identified subject ID, COVID-19 status, age in years and sex. HLA class I and class II types, where available, came from metadata supplied by the sample provider rather than from assay-based typing.

The CDR3 starts with the cysteine, ends with the phenylalanine, and has 15 residues. The CDR3 DNA has 45 bases and is translated from base 1. CDR1 and CDR2 are read off the germline V gene as SGDLS and YYNGEE. V loses 0 bases, J loses 2 bases, and the germline ends lie 10 bases apart. The research as a whole found: Clinical and demographic metadata were provided uncurated, with the amount varying by source and participant.

To note about this clone: This clone's antigen is unknown. No base quality information exists; no much larger clone differs at one position. The sample carries other DNA sequences with the same CDR3.

TCRbeta CDR3 regions were amplified from genomic DNA by means of the immunoSEQ Assay, a bias-controlled multiplex PCR. The study's processing was this. The number of nucleated cells in each sample was estimated from the amplification of reference gene primers within the assay. To quantify the absolute abundance of each unique TCRbeta CDR3 rearrangement, sequence reads were collapsed and filtered. For each sample, productive Simpson clonality was calculated as the square root of Simpson's diversity index across productive rearrangements. Imported from immuneACCESS, the table was reduced by TCRdb to in-frame sequences with V and J called. These copies leave out some clones; in studies compared against another copy, an unresolved V gene accounts for under half, and the cause of the remainder is not known. The DNA was the basis for D and trimming; V, J and clone size are from that table. A total of fewer than 400,000 clones appear in this sample, over 70% of them only once. The ten largest clones capture approximately 3.1% of the sample.

Whole blood was collected in K2EDTA tubes by collaborating institutions according to the institutions' own protocols. Collaborator samples were shipped for TCRbeta analysis as frozen whole blood, isolated PBMCs, or DNA extracted from either sample type. Sequencing input: peripheral blood. The source is a young man with active or convalescent COVID-19. Recombination joined TRBV9 with TRBJ2-3, and perhaps TRBD2 as D gene, on 6 matching bases. The CDR3 in this case is CASSVVGGFTDTQYF. The base sequence is TGTGCCAGCAGCGTAGTCGGGGGTTTCACAGATACGCAGTATTTT.